The present entry profiles one TCR beta chain with its context. Germline CDR1 MNHEY, CDR2 SVGAGI. Deletions cut 2 bases from V and 10 bases from J, with 5 bases between. This CDR3 contains 11 residues. Some clones are missing from TCRdb's copy, which holds only in-frame ones; the method was immunoSEQ multiplex PCR. This table has 50,000 to 55,000 clones, 82% appearing once. This record comes from a study of blood T cell repertoires in COVID-19. V usage is TRBV6-5 and J usage is TRBJ1-4; TRBD1 might be the D (5 bases). The specimen was peripheral blood. The sequence derives from a human donor in a cohort sampled during active COVID-19. CDR3 nucleotide sequence: TGTGCCAGCAGTTACAGGGGAAAACTGTTTTTT. Amino acids: CASSYRGKLFF.